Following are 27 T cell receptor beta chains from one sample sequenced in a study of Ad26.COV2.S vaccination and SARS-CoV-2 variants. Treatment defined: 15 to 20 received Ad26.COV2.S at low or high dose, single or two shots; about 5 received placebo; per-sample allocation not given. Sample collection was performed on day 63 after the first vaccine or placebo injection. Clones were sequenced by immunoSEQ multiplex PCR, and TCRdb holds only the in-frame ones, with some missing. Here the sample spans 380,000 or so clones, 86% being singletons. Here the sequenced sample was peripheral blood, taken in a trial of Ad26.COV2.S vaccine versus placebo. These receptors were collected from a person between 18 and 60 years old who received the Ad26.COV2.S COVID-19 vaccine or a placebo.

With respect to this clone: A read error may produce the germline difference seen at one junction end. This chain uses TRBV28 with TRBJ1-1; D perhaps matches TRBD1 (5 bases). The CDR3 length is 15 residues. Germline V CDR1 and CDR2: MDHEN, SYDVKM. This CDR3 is CASSLQVGGRGSRLF. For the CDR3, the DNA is TGTGCCAGCAGTCTACAAGTGGGAGGTAGGGGATCCCGCCTCTTT.

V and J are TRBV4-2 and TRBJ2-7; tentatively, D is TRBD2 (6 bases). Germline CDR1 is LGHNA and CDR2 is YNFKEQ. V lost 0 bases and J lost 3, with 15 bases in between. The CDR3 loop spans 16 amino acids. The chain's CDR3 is CASSQDPGGTFYEQYF. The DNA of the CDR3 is TGTGCCAGCAGCCAAGATCCAGGAGGGACTTTCTACGAGCAGTACTTC.

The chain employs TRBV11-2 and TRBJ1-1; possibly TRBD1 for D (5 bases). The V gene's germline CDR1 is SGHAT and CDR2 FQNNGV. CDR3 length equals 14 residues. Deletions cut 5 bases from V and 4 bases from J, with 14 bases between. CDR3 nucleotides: TGTGCCAGCAGCGCAGTGCAGGGCGGCACTGAAGCTTTCTTT. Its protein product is CASSAVQGGTEAFF.

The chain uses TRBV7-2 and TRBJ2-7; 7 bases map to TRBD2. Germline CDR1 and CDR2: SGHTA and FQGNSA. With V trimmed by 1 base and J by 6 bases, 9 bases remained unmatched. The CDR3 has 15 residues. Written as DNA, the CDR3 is TGTGCCAGCAGCTTAGTAATGGCGGGCGGGGGCGAGCAGTACTTC. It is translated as CASSLVMAGGGEQYF.

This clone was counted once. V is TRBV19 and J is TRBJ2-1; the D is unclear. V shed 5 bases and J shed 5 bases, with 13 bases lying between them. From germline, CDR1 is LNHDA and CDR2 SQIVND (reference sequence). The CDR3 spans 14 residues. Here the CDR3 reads CASSFLDMNNEQFF. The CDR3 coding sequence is TGTGCCAGTAGTTTTCTAGACATGAACAATGAGCAGTTCTTC. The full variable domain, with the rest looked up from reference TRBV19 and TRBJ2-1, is DGGITQSPKYLFRKEGQNVTLSCEQNLNHDAMYWYRQDPGQGLRLIYYSQIVNDFQKGDIAEGYSVSREKKESFPLTVTSAQKNPTAFYLCASSFLDMNNEQFFGPGTRLTVL.

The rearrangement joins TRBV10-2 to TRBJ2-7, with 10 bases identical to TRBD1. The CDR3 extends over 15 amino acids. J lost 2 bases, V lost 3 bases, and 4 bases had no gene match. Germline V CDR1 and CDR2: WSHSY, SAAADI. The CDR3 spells CASSDPGQGPYEQYF. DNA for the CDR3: TGCGCCAGCAGTGATCCGGGACAGGGGCCCTACGAGCAGTACTTC.

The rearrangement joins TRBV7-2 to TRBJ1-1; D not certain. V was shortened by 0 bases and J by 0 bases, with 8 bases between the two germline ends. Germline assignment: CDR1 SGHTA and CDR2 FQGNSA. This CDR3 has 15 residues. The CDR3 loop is CASSLAGLMNTEAFF. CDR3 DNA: TGTGCCAGCAGCTTAGCAGGGCTTATGAACACTGAAGCTTTCTTT.

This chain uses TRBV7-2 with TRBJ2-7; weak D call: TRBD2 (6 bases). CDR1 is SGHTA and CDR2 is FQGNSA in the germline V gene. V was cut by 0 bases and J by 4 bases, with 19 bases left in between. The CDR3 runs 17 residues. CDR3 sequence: CASSLAMETRAPYEQYF. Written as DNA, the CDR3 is TGTGCCAGCAGCTTAGCGATGGAGACTAGAGCTCCTTACGAGCAGTACTTC.

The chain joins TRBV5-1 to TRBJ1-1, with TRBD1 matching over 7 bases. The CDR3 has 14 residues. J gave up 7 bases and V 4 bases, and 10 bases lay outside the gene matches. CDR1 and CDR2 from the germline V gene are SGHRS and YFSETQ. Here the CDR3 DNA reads TGCGCCAGCAGCGAAGGTGGACAGGTTAATGAAGCTTTCTTT. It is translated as CASSEGGQVNEAFF.

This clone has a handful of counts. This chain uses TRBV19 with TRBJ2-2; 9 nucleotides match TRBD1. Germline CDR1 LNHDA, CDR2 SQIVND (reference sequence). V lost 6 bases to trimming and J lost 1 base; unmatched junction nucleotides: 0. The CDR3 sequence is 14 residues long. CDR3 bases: TGTGCCAGTAGGGACAGGGGGAACACCGGGGAGCTGTTTTTT. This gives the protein CASRDRGNTGELFF.

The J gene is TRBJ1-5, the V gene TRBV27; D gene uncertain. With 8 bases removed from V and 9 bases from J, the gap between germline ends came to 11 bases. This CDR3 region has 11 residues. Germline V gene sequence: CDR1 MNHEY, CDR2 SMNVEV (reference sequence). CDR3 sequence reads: CASGGRGPQHF. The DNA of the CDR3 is TGTGCCAGCGGTGGACGGGGGCCCCAGCATTTT.

The CDR3 DNA reads as TGTGCCAGCAGCCCCACACTTCTACCCCTGGGGAACACTGAAGCTTTCTTT. Translating gives CASSPTLLPLGNTEAFF. The J gene is TRBJ1-1, the V gene TRBV7-9; D remains unclear. V lost 5 bases and J 1 base, leaving 20 bases between the germline ends. This CDR3 spans 17 amino acids. The germline V gene encodes CDR1 SEHNR and CDR2 FQNEAQ (reference sequence).

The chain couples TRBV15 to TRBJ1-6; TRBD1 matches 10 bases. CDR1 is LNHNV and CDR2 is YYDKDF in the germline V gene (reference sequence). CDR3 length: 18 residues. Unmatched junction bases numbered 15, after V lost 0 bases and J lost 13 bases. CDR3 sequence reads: CATSRDPGTGAVLTPLHF. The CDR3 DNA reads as TGTGCCACCAGCAGAGACCCCGGGACAGGGGCTGTTCTGACTCCCCTCCACTTT.

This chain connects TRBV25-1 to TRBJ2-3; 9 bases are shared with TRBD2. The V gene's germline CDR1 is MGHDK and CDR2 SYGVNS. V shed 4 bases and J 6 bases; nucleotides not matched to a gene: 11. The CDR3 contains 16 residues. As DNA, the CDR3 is TGTGCCAGCAGTGCCATCCCGGGACTAGCAGGGGATACGCAGTATTTT. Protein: CASSAIPGLAGDTQYF. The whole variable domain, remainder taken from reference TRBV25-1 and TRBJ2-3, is EADIYQTPRYLVIGTGKKITLECSQTMGHDKMYWYQQDPGMELHLIHYSYGVNSTEKGDLSSESTVSRIRTEHFPLTLESARPSHTSQYLCASSAIPGLAGDTQYFGPGTRLTVL.

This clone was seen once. CDR3 amino acids: CASSLGLMNTEAFF. The DNA for the CDR3 is TGTGCCAGCAGCTTGGGGTTAATGAACACTGAAGCTTTCTTT. The genes are TRBV7-2 and TRBJ1-1, with no clear D. In germline, CDR1 is SGHTA, CDR2 FQGNSA. V lost 3 bases and J 0 bases, leaving 8 bases between the germline ends. There are 14 residues in the CDR3.

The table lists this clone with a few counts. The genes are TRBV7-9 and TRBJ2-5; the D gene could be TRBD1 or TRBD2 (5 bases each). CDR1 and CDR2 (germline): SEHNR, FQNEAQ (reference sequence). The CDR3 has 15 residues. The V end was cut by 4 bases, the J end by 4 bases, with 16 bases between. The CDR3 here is CASSSDRDRRETQYF. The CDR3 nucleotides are TGTGCCAGCAGCTCAGACCGGGACCGACGAGAGACCCAGTACTTC.

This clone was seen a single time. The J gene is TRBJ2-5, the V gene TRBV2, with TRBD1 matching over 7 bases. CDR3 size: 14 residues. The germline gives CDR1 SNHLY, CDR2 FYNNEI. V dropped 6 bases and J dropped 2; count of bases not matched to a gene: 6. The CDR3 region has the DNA TGTGCCAGCAGAGCCAGACAGGGACAAGAGACCCAGTACTTC. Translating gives CASRARQGQETQYF.

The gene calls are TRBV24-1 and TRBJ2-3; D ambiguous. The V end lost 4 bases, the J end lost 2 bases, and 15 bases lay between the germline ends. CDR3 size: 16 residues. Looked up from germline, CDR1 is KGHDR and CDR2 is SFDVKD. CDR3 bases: TGTGCCACCAGTGAAGGCCCCAACAGCCCCACAGATACGCAGTATTTT. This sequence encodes CATSEGPNSPTDTQYF.

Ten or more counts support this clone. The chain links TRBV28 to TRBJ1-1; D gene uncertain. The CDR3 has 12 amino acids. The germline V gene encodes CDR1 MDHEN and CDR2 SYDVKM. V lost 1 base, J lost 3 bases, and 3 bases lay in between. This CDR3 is CASSLFDTEAFF. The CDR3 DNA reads TGTGCCAGCAGTTTATTTGACACTGAAGCTTTCTTT. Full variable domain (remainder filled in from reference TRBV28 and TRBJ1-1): DVKVTQSSRYLVKRTGEKVFLECVQDMDHENMFWYRQDPGLGLRLIYFSYDVKMKEKGDIPEGYSVSREKKERFSLILESASTNQTSMYLCASSLFDTEAFFGQGTRLTVV.

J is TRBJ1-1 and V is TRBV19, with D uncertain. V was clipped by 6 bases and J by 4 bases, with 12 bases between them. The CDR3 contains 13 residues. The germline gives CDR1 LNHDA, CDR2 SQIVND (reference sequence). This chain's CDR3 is CASRWEWTTEAFF. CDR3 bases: TGTGCCAGTAGATGGGAATGGACCACTGAAGCTTTCTTT.

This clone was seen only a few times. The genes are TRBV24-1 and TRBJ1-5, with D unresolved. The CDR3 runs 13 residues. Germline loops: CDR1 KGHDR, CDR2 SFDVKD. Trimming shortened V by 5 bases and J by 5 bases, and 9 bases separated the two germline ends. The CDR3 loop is CATSALSDQPQHF. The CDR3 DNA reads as TGTGCCACCAGTGCCCTTTCAGATCAGCCCCAGCATTTT.

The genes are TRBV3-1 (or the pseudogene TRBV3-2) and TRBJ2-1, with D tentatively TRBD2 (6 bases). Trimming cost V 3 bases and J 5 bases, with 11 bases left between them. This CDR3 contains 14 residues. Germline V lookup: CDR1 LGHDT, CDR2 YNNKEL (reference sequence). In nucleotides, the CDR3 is TGTGCCAGCAGCCAGAGAGGAGGGAACAATGAGCAGTTCTTC. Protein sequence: CASSQRGGNNEQFF.

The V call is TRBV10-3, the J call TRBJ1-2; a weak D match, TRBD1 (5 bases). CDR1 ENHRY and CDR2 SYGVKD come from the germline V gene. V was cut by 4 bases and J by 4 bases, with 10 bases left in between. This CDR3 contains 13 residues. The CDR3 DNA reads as TGTGCCATCAGTGTTGACAGCGGCTATGGCTACACCTTC. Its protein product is CAISVDSGYGYTF.

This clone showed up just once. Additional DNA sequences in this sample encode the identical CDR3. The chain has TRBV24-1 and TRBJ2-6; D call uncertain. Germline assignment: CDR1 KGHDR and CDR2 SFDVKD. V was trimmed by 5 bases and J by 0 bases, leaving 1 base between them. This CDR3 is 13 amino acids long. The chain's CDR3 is CATSGSGANVLTF. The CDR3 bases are TGTGCCACCAGTGGCTCTGGGGCCAACGTCCTGACTTTC.

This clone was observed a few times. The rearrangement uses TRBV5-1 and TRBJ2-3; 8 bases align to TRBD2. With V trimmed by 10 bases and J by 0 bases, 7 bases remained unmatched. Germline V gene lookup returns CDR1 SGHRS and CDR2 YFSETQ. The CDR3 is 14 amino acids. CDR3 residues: CAGSRGGSTDTQYF. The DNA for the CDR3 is TGCGCCGGATCCCGGGGGGGAAGCACAGATACGCAGTATTTT.

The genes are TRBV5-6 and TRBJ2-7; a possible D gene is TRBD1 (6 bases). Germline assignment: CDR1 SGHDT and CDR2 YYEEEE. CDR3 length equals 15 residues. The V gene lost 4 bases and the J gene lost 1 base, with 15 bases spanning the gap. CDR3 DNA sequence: TGTGCCAGCAGCCCTGGAGCCAGGGGTTCCTACGAGCAGTACTTC. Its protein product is CASSPGARGSYEQYF. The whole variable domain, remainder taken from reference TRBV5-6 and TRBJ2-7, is DAGVTQSPTHLIKTRGQQVTLRCSPKSGHDTVSWYQQALGQGPQFIFQYYEEEERQRGNFPDRFSGHQFPNYSSELNVNALLLGDSALYLCASSPGARGSYEQYFGPGTRLTVT.

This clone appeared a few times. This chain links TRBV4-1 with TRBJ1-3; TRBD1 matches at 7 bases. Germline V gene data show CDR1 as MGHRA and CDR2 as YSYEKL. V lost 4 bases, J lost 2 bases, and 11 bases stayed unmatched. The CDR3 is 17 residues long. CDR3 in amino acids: CASSLLPDRAAGNTIYF. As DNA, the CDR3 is TGCGCCAGCAGCCTACTTCCTGACAGGGCGGCTGGAAACACCATATATTTT.